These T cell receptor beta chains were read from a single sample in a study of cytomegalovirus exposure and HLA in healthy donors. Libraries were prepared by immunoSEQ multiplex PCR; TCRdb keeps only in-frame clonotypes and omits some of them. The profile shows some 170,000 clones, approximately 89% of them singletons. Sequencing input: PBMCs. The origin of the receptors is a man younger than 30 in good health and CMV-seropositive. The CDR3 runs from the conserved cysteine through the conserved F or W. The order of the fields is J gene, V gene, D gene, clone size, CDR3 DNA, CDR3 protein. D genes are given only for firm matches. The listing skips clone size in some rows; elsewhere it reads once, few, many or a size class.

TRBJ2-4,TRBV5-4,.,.,TGTGCCAGCAGCCCCTCGGAGAAAAACATTCAGTACTTC,CASSPSEKNIQYF
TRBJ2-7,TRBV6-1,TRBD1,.,TGTGCCAGCAGTGATCGACAGGGGGCCTACGAGCAGTACTTC,CASSDRQGAYEQYF
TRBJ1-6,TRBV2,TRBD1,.,TGTGCCAGCAGTGAACAGGGGGGCCCACCCCTCCACTTT,CASSEQGGPPLHF
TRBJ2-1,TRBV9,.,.,TGTGCCAGCAGCGTTAGCGGTGACTCCTACAATGAGCAGTTCTTC,CASSVSGDSYNEQFF
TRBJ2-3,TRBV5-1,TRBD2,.,TGCGCCAGCAGCGGGACTAGCGGGGGGACGAAGGATACGCAGTATTTT,CASSGTSGGTKDTQYF
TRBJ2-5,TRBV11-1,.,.,TGTGCCAGCTCTAGGGGCGCGGAGACCCAGTACTTC,CASSRGAETQYF
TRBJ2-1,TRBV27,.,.,TGTGCCAGCAGTTTAGTCGGGAATGAGCAGTTCTTC,CASSLVGNEQFF
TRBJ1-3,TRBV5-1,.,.,TGCGCCAGCAGCTCACTACCTCGTGGAGGAGGAAACACCATATATTTT,CASSSLPRGGGNTIYF
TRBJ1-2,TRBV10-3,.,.,TGTGCCATCAGAGAGATTACAGGGCATGGCTACACCTTC,CAIREITGHGYTF
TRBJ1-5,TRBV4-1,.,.,TGCGCCAGCAGCCAAGCGTACGGCAGGCTGAATCAGCCCCAGCATTTT,CASSQAYGRLNQPQHF
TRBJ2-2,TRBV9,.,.,TGTGCCAGCAGCGTAGCCCCTCGAGGGCCAGGAGGGCCGGTCGGGGAGCTGTTTTTT,CASSVAPRGPGGPVGELFF
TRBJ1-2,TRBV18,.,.,TGTGCCAGCTCCGGTGGGGCCTCTACCTATGGCTACACCTTC,CASSGGASTYGYTF
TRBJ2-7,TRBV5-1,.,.,TGCGCCAGCAGCTTGGTGGCAGGGGCTGACGAGCAGTACTTC,CASSLVAGADEQYF
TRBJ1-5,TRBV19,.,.,TGTGCCAGTAGTGAGTATTTACAGATTGGGCAGCCCCAGCATTTT,CASSEYLQIGQPQHF
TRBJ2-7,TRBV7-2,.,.,TGTGCCAGCAGCTTAGCGCTAACCTACGAGCAGTACTTC,CASSLALTYEQYF
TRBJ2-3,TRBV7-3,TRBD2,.,TGTGCCAGCAGCTTAGGCGGGAGAACGACAGATACGCAGTATTTT,CASSLGGRTTDTQYF
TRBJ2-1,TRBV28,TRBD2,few,TGTGCCAGCAGTTTGGTAGCGGGGGGGCGGGGTGAGCAGTTCTTC,CASSLVAGGRGEQFF
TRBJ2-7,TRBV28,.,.,TGTGCCAGCAGTTCGGAAGGGGGGGTCAGGCGTTTCGAGCAGTACTTC,CASSSEGGVRRFEQYF
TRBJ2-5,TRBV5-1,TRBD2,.,TGCGCCAGCGGGGCCCTAGCGGGGTCTCAAGAGACCCAGTACTTC,CASGALAGSQETQYF
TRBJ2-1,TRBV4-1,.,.,TGCGCCAGCAGCCAAGATCAGGCTTACAATGAGCAGTTCTTC,CASSQDQAYNEQFF
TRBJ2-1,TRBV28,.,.,TGTGCCAGCATTACCCCGAGGGCAGGGGGGTGGAATGAGCAGTTCTTC,CASITPRAGGWNEQFF
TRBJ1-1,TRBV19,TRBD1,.,TGTGCCAGTATCTCCCGGGACAGTAACACTGAAGCTTTCTTT,CASISRDSNTEAFF
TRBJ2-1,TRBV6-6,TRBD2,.,TGTGCCAGCAGTCGCTTGGGGGGGAACAATGAGCAGTTCTTC,CASSRLGGNNEQFF
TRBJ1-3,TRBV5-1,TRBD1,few,TGCGCCAGCAGCTTGGGTCGGACAGGGTCAAGAGGAAACACCATATATTTT,CASSLGRTGSRGNTIYF
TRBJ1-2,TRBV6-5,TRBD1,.,TGTGCCAGCAGCCCGGACAGGGAGGGCTTCTATGGCTACACCTTC,CASSPDREGFYGYTF
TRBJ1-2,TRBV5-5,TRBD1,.,TGTGCCAGCAGCTGGGGGGACAGGGTAGAGGGCTACACCTTC,CASSWGDRVEGYTF
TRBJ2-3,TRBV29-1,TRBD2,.,TGCAGCGTATTTAGCGGGGCCGGCACAGATACGCAGTATTTT,CSVFSGAGTDTQYF
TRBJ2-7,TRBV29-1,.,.,TGCAGCGCCTCCGAACAGGGAATAAAGGGGGAGCAGTACTTC,CSASEQGIKGEQYF
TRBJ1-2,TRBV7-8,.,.,TGTGCCAGCAGCCCGGACAGAAGTTATGGCTACACCTTC,CASSPDRSYGYTF
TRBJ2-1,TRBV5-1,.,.,TGCGCCAGCAGCTTGGAGAAGTTAGACTACAATGAGCAGTTCTTC,CASSLEKLDYNEQFF
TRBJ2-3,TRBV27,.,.,TGTGCCGTCAAGGGGGGGCCAGATACGCAGTATTTT,CAVKGGPDTQYF
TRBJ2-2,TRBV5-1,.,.,TGCGCCAGCAGCGCGGGACAGTTAGAGGCCGGGGAGCTGTTTTTT,CASSAGQLEAGELFF
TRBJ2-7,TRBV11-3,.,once,TGTGCCAGCAGCCCCGAGGGGGCGGGGAGTGACGAGCAGTACTTC,CASSPEGAGSDEQYF
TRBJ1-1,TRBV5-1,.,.,TGCGCCAGCAGCACGGGGGGGGTCACTGAAGCTTTCTTT,CASSTGGVTEAFF
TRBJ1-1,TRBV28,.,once,TGTGCCAGCGCGTTGGGGGCGATGAACACTGAAGCTTTCTTT,CASALGAMNTEAFF
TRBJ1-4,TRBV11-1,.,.,TGTGCCAGCAGCTCCAGGTCCGAGGGAGATGAAAAACTGTTTTTT,CASSSRSEGDEKLFF
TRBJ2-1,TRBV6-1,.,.,TGTGCCAGCATTGTCCAGGGAACTAACAATGAGCAGTTCTTC,CASIVQGTNNEQFF